One and the same sample provided the 15 T cell receptor beta chains below, sequenced in a study of T cell changes during pregnancy in multiple sclerosis. Some clones are missing from TCRdb's copy, which holds only in-frame ones; the method was immunoSEQ multiplex PCR. Of roughly 59,000 clones in the sample, roughly 95% were seen once. The sample in question was CD4+ T cells from peripheral blood mononuclear cells, obtained before pregnancy. Every receptor here comes from a female donor with multiple sclerosis, enrolled in a pregnancy study.

V gene TRBV19 combines with J gene TRBJ2-3, with D tentatively TRBD1 (5 bases). Per the germline V gene, CDR1 is LNHDA and CDR2 is SQIVND (reference sequence). There are 14 residues in the CDR3. V was pared by 6 bases and J by 2 bases, with 12 bases between. CDR3 region: CASRTAENTDTQYF. The CDR3 nucleotides are TGTGCCAGTAGGACAGCAGAGAACACAGATACGCAGTATTTT. The full variable domain, in which reference TRBV19 and TRBJ2-3 provide the parts outside the CDR3, is DGGITQSPKYLFRKEGQNVTLSCEQNLNHDAMYWYRQDPGQGLRLIYYSQIVNDFQKGDIAEGYSVSREKKESFPLTVTSAQKNPTAFYLCASRTAENTDTQYFGPGTRLTVL.

The chain has TRBV25-1 and TRBJ1-3, with D maybe TRBD1 (6 bases). The CDR3 is made up of 14 amino acids. CDR1 and CDR2 from the germline V gene are MGHDK and SYGVNS. With 10 bases removed from V and 0 bases from J, the gap between germline ends came to 13 bases. CDR3 nucleotide sequence: TGTGCCACTCAGGGGCAGTCCTCTGGAAACACCATATATTTT. This encodes CATQGQSSGNTIYF.

The chain couples TRBV18 to TRBJ1-3; D is possibly TRBD1 (5 bases). The germline CDR1 and CDR2 sequences are KGHSH and LQKENI. V was cut by 8 bases and J by 9 bases, with 11 bases left in between. This CDR3 is 11 amino acids long. In DNA, the CDR3 is TGTGCCAGCAGGGACTCTCGCACCATATATTTT. Translation: CASRDSRTIYF.

This clone was seen a single time. J is TRBJ2-7 and V is TRBV29-1; D gene unclear. CDR3 length equals 13 residues. Deletions cut 4 bases from V and 3 bases from J, with 13 bases between. CDR1 SQVTM and CDR2 ANQGSEA come from the germline V gene. CDR3 sequence (DNA): TGCAGCGTTGGCATTGGCGGAAACTACGAGCAGTACTTC. It translates to CSVGIGGNYEQYF.

The gene calls are TRBV14 and TRBJ2-3; 8 bases fit TRBD1. The V gene end was trimmed by 6 bases and the J gene end by 5 bases; junction bases not matched to a gene: 19. The CDR3 spans 18 residues. Germline lookup yields CDR1 SGHDN and CDR2 FVKESK. The CDR3 is CASSPNLGQGPFEDTQYF. CDR3 in DNA: TGTGCCAGCAGTCCGAATCTAGGACAGGGTCCTTTTGAAGATACGCAGTATTTT. The entire variable domain, with the rest obtained from reference TRBV14 and TRBJ2-3, is as follows: EAGVTQFPSHSVIEKGQTVTLRCDPISGHDNLYWYRRVMGKEIKFLLHFVKESKQDESGMPNNRFLAERTGGTYSTLKVQPAELEDSGVYFCASSPNLGQGPFEDTQYFGPGTRLTVL.

The chain has TRBV7-3 and TRBJ2-5, with D possibly TRBD2 on 6 matching bases. CDR3 size: 13 residues. V was cut by 2 bases and J by 2 bases, with 6 bases left in between. The germline V gene encodes CDR1 SGHTA and CDR2 FQGTGA. In DNA, the CDR3 is TGTGCCAGCAGCTTAGGGGGGCAAGAGACCCAGTACTTC. It translates to CASSLGGQETQYF.

This chain connects TRBV29-1 to TRBJ2-3, with 7 bases identical to TRBD2. The CDR3 runs 13 residues. V lost 0 bases, J lost 14 bases, and 11 bases stayed unmatched. Germline loops: CDR1 SQVTM, CDR2 ANQGSEA. The CDR3 is CSVEEGLGMRAYF. DNA of the CDR3: TGCAGCGTTGAAGAAGGACTAGGGATGAGGGCGTATTTT.

The V call is TRBV19, the J call TRBJ1-2; 10 bases agree with TRBD1. Unmatched junction bases numbered 1, after V lost 4 bases and J lost 5 bases. Germline lookup yields CDR1 LNHDA and CDR2 SQIVND (reference sequence). CDR3 length equals 13 residues. The CDR3 nucleotides read TGTGCCAGTAGTACGGGACAGGGGTATGGCTACACCTTC. Translating gives CASSTGQGYGYTF.

The J gene is TRBJ2-3, the V gene TRBV21-1; the table gives TRBD2 as D, unverified against the DNA. TRBV21-1 corresponds to a pseudogene. The CDR3 is 17 amino acids. This CDR3 is CASSNASGRTRGDTQYF. CDR3 in DNA: TGTGCCAGCAGCAACGCTAGCGGGAGGACAAGGGGGGATACGCAGTATTTT.

This clone was observed a few times. This sequence joins TRBV7-3 and TRBJ2-1; 10 nucleotides agree with TRBD1. Germline assignment: CDR1 SGHTA and CDR2 FQGTGA. Trimming removed 5 bases from V and 9 bases from J; junction bases left unmatched: 10. The CDR3 covers 15 residues. Written as DNA, the CDR3 is TGTGCCAGCAGCCTGACAGGGGGCGAAAGATCTGAGCAGTTCTTC. It specifies CASSLTGGERSEQFF.

V is TRBV7-9 and J is TRBJ1-5; 8 nucleotides match TRBD1. V lost 1 base to trimming and J lost 7 bases; unmatched junction nucleotides: 6. Germline values: CDR1 SEHNR, CDR2 FQNEAQ (reference sequence). This CDR3 comprises 15 residues. The CDR3 sequence: CASSLGRGQGQPQHF. CDR3 DNA: TGTGCCAGCAGCTTAGGCAGGGGGCAGGGACAGCCCCAGCATTTT.

The rearrangement uses TRBV19 and TRBJ1-5, with 8 bases aligning to TRBD1. The V gene's germline CDR1 is LNHDA and CDR2 SQIVND (reference sequence). The CDR3 extends over 15 amino acids. V lost 4 bases, J lost 2 bases, and 4 bases stayed unmatched. DNA for the CDR3: TGTGCCAGTAGTACTGGACAGGGCGGCAATCAGCCCCAGCATTTT. The encoded protein is CASSTGQGGNQPQHF.

This clone occurred once. The V gene is TRBV7-3, the J gene TRBJ1-1, with D perhaps TRBD1 (5 bases). The V end was cut by 1 base, the J end by 3 bases, with 15 bases between. CDR1 is SGHTA, CDR2 FQGTGA, per germline. The CDR3 runs 16 residues. Here the CDR3 DNA reads TGTGCCAGCAGCTTAAGCGGGGGAGGGCTAGACACTGAAGCTTTCTTT. It is translated as CASSLSGGGLDTEAFF.

V and J are TRBV7-9 and TRBJ2-7; D ambiguous. Germline lookup yields CDR1 SEHNR and CDR2 FQNEAQ (reference sequence). This CDR3 has 16 amino acids. The V end lost 1 base, the J end lost 3 bases, and 16 bases lay between the germline ends. This CDR3 reads CASSLGSRFSVYEQYF. Written as DNA, the CDR3 is TGTGCCAGCAGCTTAGGGAGCCGGTTCTCAGTCTACGAGCAGTACTTC.

The chain joins TRBV7-2 to TRBJ1-4; TRBD1 matches 7 bases. The length of the CDR3 is 16 residues. Germline assignment: CDR1 SGHTA and CDR2 FQGNSA. V lost 0 bases to trimming and J lost 2 bases; unmatched junction nucleotides: 3. CDR3 DNA: TGTGCCAGCAGCTTAGCAGGGGGCAGGACTAATGAAAAACTGTTTTTT. This gives the protein CASSLAGGRTNEKLFF.